This T cell receptor beta chain was documented in a study of long-term antiretroviral therapy in people with HIV. Survey-level resolution applied to immunoSEQ assay v3.0. The protocol was immunoSEQ multiplex PCR, while the TCRdb copy is restricted to in-frame clones and leaves out a portion. The sample yields fewer than 20,000 clones, under 85% seen once. The ends lost 4 bases at V and 5 bases at J; junction bases unmatched: 8. This CDR3 comprises 14 residues. The germline gives CDR1 SQVTM, CDR2 ANQGSEA. Turning to this clone: Its target is unknown.

Study conclusions and caveats: Spans of CDR3 length were tighter for HIV repertoires than for controls.

The chain is built from TRBV29-1 and TRBJ2-5; TRBD2 matches at 9 bases. The specimen comprised unsorted PBMCs, sampled 0.3 years after starting antiretroviral therapy. This sequence was found in a woman aged 45-65 years with HIV. CDR3 amino acids: CSVGPSGVRETQYF. CDR3 DNA: TGCAGCGTTGGCCCTAGCGGGGTCAGGGAGACCCAGTACTTC. The complete variable domain, with remaining parts taken from reference TRBV29-1 and TRBJ2-5, reads SAVISQKPSRDICQRGTSLTIQCQVDSQVTMMFWYRQQPGQSLTLIATANQGSEATYESGFVIDKFPISRPNLTFSTLTVSNMSPEDSSIYLCSVGPSGVRETQYFGPGTRLLVL.